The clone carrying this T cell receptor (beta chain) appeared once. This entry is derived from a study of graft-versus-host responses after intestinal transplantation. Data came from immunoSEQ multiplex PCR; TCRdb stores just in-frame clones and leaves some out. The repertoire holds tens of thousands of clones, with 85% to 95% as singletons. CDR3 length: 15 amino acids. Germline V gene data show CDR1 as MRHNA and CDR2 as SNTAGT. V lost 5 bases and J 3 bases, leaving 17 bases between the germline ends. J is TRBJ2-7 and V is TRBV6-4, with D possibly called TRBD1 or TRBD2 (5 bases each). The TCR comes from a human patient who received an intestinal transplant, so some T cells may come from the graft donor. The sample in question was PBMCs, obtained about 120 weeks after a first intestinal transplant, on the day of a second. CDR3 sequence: CASSPLGHGGYEQYF. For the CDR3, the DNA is TGTGCCAGCAGTCCCTTGGGCCATGGGGGCTACGAGCAGTACTTC.